A selection of T cell receptor beta chains follows, all from one sample in a study of blood T cell repertoires in COVID-19. Clones were sequenced by immunoSEQ multiplex PCR, and TCRdb holds only the in-frame ones, with some missing. Of 130,000 or so clones detected, more than 70% appear once; the ten largest clones hold around 4%. Sequenced material: peripheral blood. Receptors were obtained from a man aged 55 to 70 with acute or convalescent COVID-19. CDR3s include the opening cysteine and the closing phenylalanine or tryptophan. Each record gives: J gene, clone size, D gene, V gene, CDR3 protein, CDR3 DNA. D genes are given only for firm matches. Clone size is given for some rows only: seen once, a few or many times, or a class if the clone is expanded.

TRBJ2-7 . TRBD2 TRBV7-6 CASSLASSGSSYEQYF TGTGCCAGCAGCTTAGCGAGCAGCGGGAGCTCCTACGAGCAGTACTTC
TRBJ2-2 once . TRBV7-6 CASSHNTGELFF TGTGCCAGCAGCCATAACACCGGGGAGCTGTTTTTT
TRBJ2-1 . TRBD2 TRBV5-4 CASSLLAGGPNEQFF TGTGCCAGCAGCTTACTAGCGGGAGGGCCTAATGAGCAGTTCTTC
TRBJ2-2 once . TRBV19 CASSMGLMNTGELFF TGTGCCAGTAGTATGGGCCTAATGAACACCGGGGAGCTGTTTTTT
TRBJ2-7 . . TRBV5-6 CASSLTGTYEQYF TGTGCCAGCAGCTTAACAGGGACCTACGAGCAGTACTTC
TRBJ2-7 . . TRBV9 CASSVAPQGYEQYF TGTGCCAGCAGCGTAGCCCCACAGGGCTACGAGCAGTACTTC
TRBJ2-7 . TRBD2 TRBV5-6 CASSYDSGMREQYF TGTGCCAGCAGCTATGATAGCGGGATGAGAGAGCAGTACTTC
TRBJ2-5 . TRBD2 TRBV5-4 CASSAGTSRGTQYF TGTGCCAGCAGCGCAGGGACTAGCCGGGGGACCCAGTACTTC
TRBJ2-3 . TRBD2 TRBV7-2 CASSLAPLSSGYSTDTQYF TGTGCCAGCAGCTTAGCACCCCTCTCTAGCGGATATAGCACAGATACGCAGTATTTT
TRBJ2-5 . . TRBV18 CASSTPFQETQYF TGTGCCAGCTCCACTCCATTTCAAGAGACCCAGTACTTC
TRBJ2-7 . TRBD1 TRBV29-1 CSAAGTGYEQYF TGCAGCGCAGCCGGGACAGGGTACGAGCAGTACTTC
TRBJ2-3 . TRBD2 TRBV28 CASSLTGTSRADTQYF TGTGCCAGCAGTTTGACCGGGACTAGCAGGGCAGATACGCAGTATTTT
TRBJ1-3 . . TRBV9 CASSVASGGPGNTIYF TGTGCCAGCAGCGTAGCATCTGGCGGCCCAGGGAACACCATATATTTT
TRBJ1-5 . . TRBV28 CASSPGQFNQPQHF TGTGCCAGCAGTCCGGGACAATTCAATCAGCCCCAGCATTTT
TRBJ2-2 . TRBD1 TRBV3-1/TRBV3-2 CASSPTGGPGELFF TGTGCCAGCAGCCCAACAGGGGGTCCCGGGGAGCTGTTTTTT
TRBJ2-1 . TRBD1 TRBV27 CASSRGQGARNEQFF TGTGCCAGCAGTCGAGGACAGGGGGCAAGAAATGAGCAGTTCTTC
TRBJ2-1 . TRBD2 TRBV3-1/TRBV3-2 CASSQRLAVNYNEQFF TGTGCCAGCAGCCAAAGACTAGCGGTTAACTACAATGAGCAGTTCTTC
TRBJ2-2 . . TRBV19 CASSQIQGASGELFF TGTGCCAGTAGCCAAATACAGGGAGCGAGCGGGGAGCTGTTTTTT
TRBJ2-1 many TRBD2 TRBV29-1 CSVEDGLRGRGYEQFF TGCAGCGTTGAAGATGGCTTGCGGGGGAGGGGATATGAGCAGTTCTTC
TRBJ2-7 . . TRBV28 CASRREAYEQYF TGTGCCAGCAGAAGGGAGGCCTACGAGCAGTACTTC
TRBJ2-3 . . TRBV10-3 CAISGGDGRTDTQYF TGTGCCATCAGTGGGGGGGACGGCCGCACAGATACGCAGTATTTT
TRBJ2-5 . TRBD2 TRBV28 CASSRGLAGIETQYF TGTGCCAGCAGCCGCGGGTTAGCGGGAATTGAGACCCAGTACTTC
TRBJ2-3 . TRBD1 TRBV28 CASSLIGQGQDTQYF TGTGCCAGCAGTTTAATCGGACAGGGGCAAGATACGCAGTATTTT
TRBJ2-3 once . TRBV10-3 CAISGTGSREDTQYF TGTGCCATCAGCGGTACAGGGAGTCGTGAAGATACGCAGTATTTT
TRBJ1-4 . . TRBV27 CASSLGPSGEKLFF TGTGCCAGCAGTTTGGGACCTAGCGGTGAAAAACTGTTTTTT
TRBJ1-5 . . TRBV11-1 CASSLGSSQPQHF TGTGCCAGCAGCTTAGGGTCGAGCCAGCCCCAGCATTTT
TRBJ2-1 . . TRBV7-2 CASSLPKGGYNEQFF TGTGCCAGCAGCTTACCGAAGGGGGGGTACAATGAGCAGTTCTTC
TRBJ2-7 . TRBD2 TRBV3-1/TRBV3-2 CASSQDLAGAHEQYF TGTGCCAGCAGCCAAGATCTTGCGGGAGCCCACGAGCAGTACTTC
TRBJ2-1 . . TRBV6-2/TRBV6-3 CASSYARSIIEQFF TGTGCCAGCAGTTACGCTAGGTCTATAATTGAGCAGTTCTTC
TRBJ1-6 . TRBD1 TRBV3-1/TRBV3-2 CASSQDQGTGAPNSPLHF TGTGCCAGCAGCCAAGATCAGGGGACAGGGGCACCAAATTCACCCCTCCACTTT
TRBJ2-5 . TRBD1 TRBV5-6 CASSLRGRTETQYF TGTGCCAGCAGCTTGAGGGGGCGTACAGAGACCCAGTACTTC
TRBJ1-2 few TRBD1 TRBV24-1 CATSAQGARVYGYTF TGTGCCACCAGTGCCCAGGGGGCGCGTGTCTATGGCTACACCTTC
TRBJ2-1 . . TRBV6-5 CASSYARNGYNEQFF TGTGCCAGCAGTTACGCGAGGAACGGCTACAATGAGCAGTTCTTC
TRBJ2-1 once TRBD2 TRBV19 CASSMLSSGRAEGKFF TGTGCCAGTAGTATGCTTTCTAGCGGGAGGGCCGAGGGGAAGTTCTTC
TRBJ2-3 . . TRBV27 CASSLLEGQDTQYF TGTGCCAGCAGTTTATTGGAGGGCCAGGATACGCAGTATTTT
TRBJ2-7 . TRBD1 TRBV15 CATRKTGSYEQYF TGTGCCACCAGAAAGACAGGGTCCTACGAGCAGTACTTC